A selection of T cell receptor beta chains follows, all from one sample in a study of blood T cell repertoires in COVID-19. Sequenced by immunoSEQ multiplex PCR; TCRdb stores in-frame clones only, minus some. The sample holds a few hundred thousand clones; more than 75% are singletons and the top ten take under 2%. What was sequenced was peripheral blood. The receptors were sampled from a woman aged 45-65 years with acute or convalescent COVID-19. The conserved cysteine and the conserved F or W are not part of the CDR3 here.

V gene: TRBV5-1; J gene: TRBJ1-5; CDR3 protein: ASSLDGYSNQPQH
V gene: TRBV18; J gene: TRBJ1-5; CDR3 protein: ASSRQLNQPQH
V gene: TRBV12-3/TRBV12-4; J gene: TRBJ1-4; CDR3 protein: ASSQTYNEKLF
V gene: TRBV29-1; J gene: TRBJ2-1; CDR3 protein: SVSQLAGSSEQF
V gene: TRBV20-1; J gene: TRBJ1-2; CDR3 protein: SPQGNYGYT
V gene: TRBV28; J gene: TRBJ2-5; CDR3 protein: ASSFYEPPRQKQETQY
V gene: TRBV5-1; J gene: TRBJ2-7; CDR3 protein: ASSLEGLAVYEQY
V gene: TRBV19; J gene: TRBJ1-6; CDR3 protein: ASSPREGSPLH
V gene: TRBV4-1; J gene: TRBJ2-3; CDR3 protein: ASSQEGGLAGTTQY
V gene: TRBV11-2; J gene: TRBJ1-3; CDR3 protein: ASSLYPGGNTIY
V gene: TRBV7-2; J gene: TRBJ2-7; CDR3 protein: ASSSTGVAQY
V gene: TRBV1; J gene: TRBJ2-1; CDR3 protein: TSVRAGSYNEQF
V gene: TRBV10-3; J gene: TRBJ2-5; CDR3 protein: AISGEGGAGETQY
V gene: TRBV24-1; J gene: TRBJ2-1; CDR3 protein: ATSDTSGRSHDEQF
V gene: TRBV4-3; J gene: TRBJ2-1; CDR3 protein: ASSQVPGGYNEQF
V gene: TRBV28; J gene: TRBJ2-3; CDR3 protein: ASSLIAGGLSVADTQY
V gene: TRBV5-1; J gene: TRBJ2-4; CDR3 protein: ASSFDTGNIQY
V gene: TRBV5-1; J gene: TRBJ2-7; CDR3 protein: ASSLARSSYEQY
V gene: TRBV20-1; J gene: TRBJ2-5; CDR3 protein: SASSETSGRGETQY
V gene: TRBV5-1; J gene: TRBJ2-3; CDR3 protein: ASSRLEADTQY
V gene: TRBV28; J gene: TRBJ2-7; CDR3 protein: ASRWQGKYEQY
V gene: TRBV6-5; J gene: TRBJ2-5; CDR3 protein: ASSPGFLQETQY
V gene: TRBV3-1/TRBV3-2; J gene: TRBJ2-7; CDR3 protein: ASSQVPSGRGEQY
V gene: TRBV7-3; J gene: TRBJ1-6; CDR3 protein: ASSLEGGRSPLH
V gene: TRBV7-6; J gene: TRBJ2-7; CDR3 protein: ASSRTTGSSYEQY
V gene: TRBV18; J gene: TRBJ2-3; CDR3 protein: ASSPPGGLSTDTQY
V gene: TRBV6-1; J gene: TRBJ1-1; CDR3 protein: ASSEGWGRFNTEAF
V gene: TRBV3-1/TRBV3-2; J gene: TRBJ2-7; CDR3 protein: ASNQGTRATYEQY
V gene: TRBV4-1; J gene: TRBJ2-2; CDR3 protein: ASSQVGTGGPGELF
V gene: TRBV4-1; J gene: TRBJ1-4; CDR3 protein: ASRLTGVNEKLF
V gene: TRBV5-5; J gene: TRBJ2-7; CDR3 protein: ASSLGAYEQY
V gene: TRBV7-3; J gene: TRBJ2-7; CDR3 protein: ASSLMAPQGLAGGGLGEQY
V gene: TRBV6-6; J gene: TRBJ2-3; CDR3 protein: ASSYLADMTDTQY
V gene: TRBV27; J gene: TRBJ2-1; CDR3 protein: ASSFAGLGYNEQF
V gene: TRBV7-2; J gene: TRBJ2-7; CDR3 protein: ASSFTAGSYEQY
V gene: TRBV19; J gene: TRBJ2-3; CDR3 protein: ASSVGQGGKYTQY
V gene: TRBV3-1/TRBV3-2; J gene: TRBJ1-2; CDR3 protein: ASSQASEPYGYT
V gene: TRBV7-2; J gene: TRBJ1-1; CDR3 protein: ASSLVSAEAF
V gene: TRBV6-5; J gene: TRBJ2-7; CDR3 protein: ASSYSIEGYEQY
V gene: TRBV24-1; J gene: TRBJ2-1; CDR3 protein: ATSGGGNHIDEQF
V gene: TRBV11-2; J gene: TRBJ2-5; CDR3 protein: ASSQSGTVKETQY
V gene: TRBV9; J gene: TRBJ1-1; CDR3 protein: ASSPQPGQGLVPEAF
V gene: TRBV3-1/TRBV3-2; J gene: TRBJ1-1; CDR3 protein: ASSQGQGAGAF
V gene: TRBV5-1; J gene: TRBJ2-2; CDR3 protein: ASSSDRGRWAGELF
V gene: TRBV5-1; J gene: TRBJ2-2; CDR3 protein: ASSLRTSGTPGELF
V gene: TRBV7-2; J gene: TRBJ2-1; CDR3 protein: ASSLASFVEQF
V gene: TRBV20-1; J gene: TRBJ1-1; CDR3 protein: SASRGAAEAF
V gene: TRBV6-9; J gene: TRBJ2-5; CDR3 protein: AREPGQGIPETQY
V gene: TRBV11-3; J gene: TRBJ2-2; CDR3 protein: ASSRGQTNTGELF
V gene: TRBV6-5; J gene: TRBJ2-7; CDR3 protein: ASSGDRGMNEQY
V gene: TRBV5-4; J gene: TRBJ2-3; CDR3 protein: ASSPSGRTDTQY
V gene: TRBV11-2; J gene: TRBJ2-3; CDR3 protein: ASSLQGSTDTQY